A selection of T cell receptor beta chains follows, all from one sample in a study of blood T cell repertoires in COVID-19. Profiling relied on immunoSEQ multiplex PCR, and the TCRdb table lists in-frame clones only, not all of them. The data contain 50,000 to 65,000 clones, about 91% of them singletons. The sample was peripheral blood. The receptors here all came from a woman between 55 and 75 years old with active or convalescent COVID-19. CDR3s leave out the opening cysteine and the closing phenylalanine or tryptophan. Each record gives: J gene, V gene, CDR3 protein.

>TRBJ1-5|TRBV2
ASSAGTGQPQH
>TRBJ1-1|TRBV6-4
ASSVNRNTEAF
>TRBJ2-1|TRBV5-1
ASRAWLGGDNEQF
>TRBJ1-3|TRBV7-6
ASSLTGPGNTIY
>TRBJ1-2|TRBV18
ASSLGPAERGYT
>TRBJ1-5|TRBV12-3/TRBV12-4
ASSWGPNQPQH
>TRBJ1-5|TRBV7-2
ASSLYNQPQH
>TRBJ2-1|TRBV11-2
ASSSLSDMEQF
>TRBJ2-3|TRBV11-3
ASSPGERGTDTQY
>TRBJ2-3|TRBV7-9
ASSQAGGRTDTQY
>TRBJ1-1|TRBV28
ASSLQGAGNTEAF
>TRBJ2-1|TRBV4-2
ASSQDGEGHRNEQF
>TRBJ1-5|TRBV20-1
SASPQGSDSNQPQH
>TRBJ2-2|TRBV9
ASSVDPGTGELF
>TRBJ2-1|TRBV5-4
ASSPAGGPYNEQF
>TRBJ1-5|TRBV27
ASSFGYGNQPQH
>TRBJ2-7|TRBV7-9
ASSPGGTGVYEQY
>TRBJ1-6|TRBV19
ASSHTMTGLFH
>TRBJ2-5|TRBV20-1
SGTEETQY
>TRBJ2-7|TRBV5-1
ASSRGGTKGEQY
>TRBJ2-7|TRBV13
ASSPRQGAGYEQY
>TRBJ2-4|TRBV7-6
ASSPRLAGVVKNIQY
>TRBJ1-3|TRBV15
ATSTPRNVLSSGNTIY
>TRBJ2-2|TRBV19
ASSIRIPAGELF
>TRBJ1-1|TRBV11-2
ASSPVGGTEAF
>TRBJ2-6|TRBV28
ASSRNRDGANVLT
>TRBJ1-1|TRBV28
ASSPDRGTEAF
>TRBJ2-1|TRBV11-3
ASSSLSFSGGFYNEQF
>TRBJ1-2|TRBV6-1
ASSEAAGVDGYT
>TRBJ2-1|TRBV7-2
ASRMLAGGNNEQF
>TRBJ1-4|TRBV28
ATYHRQGNEKLF
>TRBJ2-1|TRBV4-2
ASSQEGLAGGRGEQF
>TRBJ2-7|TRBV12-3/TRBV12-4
ASSLQGAGEQY
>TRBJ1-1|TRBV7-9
ASSFPTGGTEAF
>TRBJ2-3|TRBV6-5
ASSPRGRTDTQY
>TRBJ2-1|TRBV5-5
ASSFGTSREQF
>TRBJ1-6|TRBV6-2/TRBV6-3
ASSYSTGKSLH
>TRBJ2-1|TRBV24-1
ATSDETNLRLNEQF
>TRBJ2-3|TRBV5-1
ASSLDSSYTDTQY
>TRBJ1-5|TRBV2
ASSGGFNSNQPQH
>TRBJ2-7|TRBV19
ASTRMGGDPSSYEQY
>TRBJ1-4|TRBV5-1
ASSAGSRTIATNEKLF
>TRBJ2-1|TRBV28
ATQYQGQF
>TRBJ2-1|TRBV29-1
SVELRPNEQF
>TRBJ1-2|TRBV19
ASSLSDSYGYT
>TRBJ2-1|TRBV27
ASNLQGYNEQF
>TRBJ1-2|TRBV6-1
ASSDGGGYGYT
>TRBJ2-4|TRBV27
ASSLSSGLDIQY
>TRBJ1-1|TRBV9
ASSVGDRSLPAF
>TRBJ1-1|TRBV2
ASSRAGQKGTGGSEAF
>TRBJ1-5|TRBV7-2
ASSLGRAQPQH